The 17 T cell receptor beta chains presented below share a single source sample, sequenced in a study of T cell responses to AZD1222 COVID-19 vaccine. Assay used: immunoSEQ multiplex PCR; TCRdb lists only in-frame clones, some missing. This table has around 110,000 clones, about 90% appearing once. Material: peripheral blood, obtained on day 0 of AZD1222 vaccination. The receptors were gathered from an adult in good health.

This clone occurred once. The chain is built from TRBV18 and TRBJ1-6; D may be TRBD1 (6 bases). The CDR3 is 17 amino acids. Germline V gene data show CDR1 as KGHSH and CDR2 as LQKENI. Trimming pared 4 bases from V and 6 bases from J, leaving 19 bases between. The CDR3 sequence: CASSRSRGPDGNSPLHF. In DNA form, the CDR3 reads TGTGCCAGCTCACGGTCGCGGGGGCCTGACGGTAATTCACCCCTCCACTTT.

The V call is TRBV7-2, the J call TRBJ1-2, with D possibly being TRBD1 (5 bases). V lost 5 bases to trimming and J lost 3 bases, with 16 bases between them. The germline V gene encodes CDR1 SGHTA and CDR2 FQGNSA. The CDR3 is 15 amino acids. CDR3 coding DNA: TGTGCCAGCAGCCCCGATTACGGGGGGGACTATGGCTACACCTTC. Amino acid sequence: CASSPDYGGDYGYTF.

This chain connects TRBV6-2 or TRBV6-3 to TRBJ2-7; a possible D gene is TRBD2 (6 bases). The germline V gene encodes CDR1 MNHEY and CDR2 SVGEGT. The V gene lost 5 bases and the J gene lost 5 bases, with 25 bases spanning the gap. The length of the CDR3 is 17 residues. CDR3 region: CASSHFFAGSPSDEQYF. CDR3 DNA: TGTGCCAGCAGTCACTTTTTCGCCGGGAGTCCGTCCGACGAGCAGTACTTC.

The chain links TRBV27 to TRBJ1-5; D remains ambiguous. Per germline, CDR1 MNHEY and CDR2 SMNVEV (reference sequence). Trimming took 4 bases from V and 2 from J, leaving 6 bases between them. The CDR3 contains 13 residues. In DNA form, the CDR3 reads TGTGCCAGCAGTTGGGGTGGCAATCAGCCCCAGCATTTT. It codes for CASSWGGNQPQHF.

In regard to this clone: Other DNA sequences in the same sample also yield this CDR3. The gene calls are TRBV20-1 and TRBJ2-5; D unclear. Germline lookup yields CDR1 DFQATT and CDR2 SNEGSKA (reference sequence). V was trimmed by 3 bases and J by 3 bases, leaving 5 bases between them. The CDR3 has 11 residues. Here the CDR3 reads CSASHEETQYF. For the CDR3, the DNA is TGCAGTGCTAGTCACGAAGAGACCCAGTACTTC.

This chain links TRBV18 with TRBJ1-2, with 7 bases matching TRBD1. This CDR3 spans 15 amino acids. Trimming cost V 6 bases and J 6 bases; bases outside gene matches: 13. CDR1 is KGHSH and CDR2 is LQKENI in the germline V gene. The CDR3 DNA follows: TGTGCCAGCTCCCCAGCGACGGACAGGCGGAATGGCTACACCTTC. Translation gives CASSPATDRRNGYTF.

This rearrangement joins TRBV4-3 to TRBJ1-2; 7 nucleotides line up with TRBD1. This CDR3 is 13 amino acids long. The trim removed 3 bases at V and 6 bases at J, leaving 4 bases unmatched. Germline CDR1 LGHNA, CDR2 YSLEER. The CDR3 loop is CASSHLQGNGYTF. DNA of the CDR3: TGCGCCAGCAGCCACTTACAGGGGAATGGCTACACCTTC.

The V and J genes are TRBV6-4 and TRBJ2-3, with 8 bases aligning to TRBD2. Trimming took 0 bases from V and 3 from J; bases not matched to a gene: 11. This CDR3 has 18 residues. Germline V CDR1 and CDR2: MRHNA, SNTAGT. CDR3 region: CASSDSPGGGGPTDTQYF. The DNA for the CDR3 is TGTGCCAGCAGTGACTCTCCGGGTGGCGGGGGGCCTACAGATACGCAGTATTTT.

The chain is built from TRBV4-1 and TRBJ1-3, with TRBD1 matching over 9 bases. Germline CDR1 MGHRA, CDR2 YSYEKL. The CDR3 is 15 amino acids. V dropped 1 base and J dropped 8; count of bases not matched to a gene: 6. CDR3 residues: CASSQGDRDLYTIYF. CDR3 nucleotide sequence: TGCGCCAGCAGCCAAGGGGACAGGGACTTATACACCATATATTTT.

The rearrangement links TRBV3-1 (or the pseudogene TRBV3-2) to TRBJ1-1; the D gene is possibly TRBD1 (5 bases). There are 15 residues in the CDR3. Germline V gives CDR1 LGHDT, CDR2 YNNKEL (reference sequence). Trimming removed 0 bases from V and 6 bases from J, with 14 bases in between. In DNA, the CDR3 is TGTGCCAGCAGCCAAGATTTGGCAGGGAAATCTGAAGCTTTCTTT. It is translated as CASSQDLAGKSEAFF.

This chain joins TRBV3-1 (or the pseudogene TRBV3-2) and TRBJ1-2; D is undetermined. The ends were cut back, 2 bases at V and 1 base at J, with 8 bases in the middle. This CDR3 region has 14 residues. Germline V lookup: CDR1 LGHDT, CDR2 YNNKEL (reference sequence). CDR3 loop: CASSQTVSNYGYTF. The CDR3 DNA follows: TGTGCCAGCAGCCAAACAGTCAGTAACTATGGCTACACCTTC.

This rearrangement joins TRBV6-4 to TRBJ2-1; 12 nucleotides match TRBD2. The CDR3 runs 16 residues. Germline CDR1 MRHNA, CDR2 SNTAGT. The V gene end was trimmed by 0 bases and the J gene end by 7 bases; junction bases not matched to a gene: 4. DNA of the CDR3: TGTGCCAGCAGTGACTCGGCTAGCGGGGGGGGTAATGAGCAGTTCTTC. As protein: CASSDSASGGGNEQFF.

CDR3 coding DNA: TGTGCCACCGAGGGACAGGTTAATTCACCCCTCCACTTT. It specifies CATEGQVNSPLHF. This chain links TRBV19 with TRBJ1-6; 8 nucleotides align to TRBD1. The V gene end was trimmed by 10 bases and the J gene end by 6 bases; junction bases not matched to a gene: 5. This CDR3 is 13 amino acids long. CDR1 LNHDA and CDR2 SQIVND come from the germline V gene (reference sequence).

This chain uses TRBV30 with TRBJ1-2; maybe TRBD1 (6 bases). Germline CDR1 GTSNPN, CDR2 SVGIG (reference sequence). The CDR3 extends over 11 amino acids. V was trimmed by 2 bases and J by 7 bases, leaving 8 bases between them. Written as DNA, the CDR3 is TGTGCCTGGAGTACAGGGCTTGGCTACACCTTC. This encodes CAWSTGLGYTF.

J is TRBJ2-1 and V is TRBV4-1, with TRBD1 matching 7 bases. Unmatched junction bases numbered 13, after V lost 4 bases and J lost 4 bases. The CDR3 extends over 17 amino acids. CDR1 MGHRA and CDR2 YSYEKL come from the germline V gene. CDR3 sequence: CASSPIQGLSGYNEQFF. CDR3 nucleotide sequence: TGCGCCAGCAGCCCAATACAGGGGTTAAGTGGGTACAATGAGCAGTTCTTC.

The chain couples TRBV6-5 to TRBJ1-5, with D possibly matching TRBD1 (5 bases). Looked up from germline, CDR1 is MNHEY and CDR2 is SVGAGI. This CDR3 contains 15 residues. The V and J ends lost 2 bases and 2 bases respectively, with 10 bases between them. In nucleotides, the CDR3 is TGTGCCAGCAGTTACAGGGGCGCCGGCAATCAGCCCCAGCATTTT. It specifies CASSYRGAGNQPQHF.

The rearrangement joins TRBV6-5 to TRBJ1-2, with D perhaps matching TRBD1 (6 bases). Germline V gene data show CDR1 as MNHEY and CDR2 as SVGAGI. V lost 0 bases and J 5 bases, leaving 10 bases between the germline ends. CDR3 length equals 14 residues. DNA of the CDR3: TGTGCCAGCAGTTACTCGGGGGGCCATTATGGCTACACCTTC. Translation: CASSYSGGHYGYTF.